The T cell receptor beta chain under discussion was sequenced for a study of cytomegalovirus exposure and HLA in healthy donors. At collection, donors were nominally healthy, but unrecorded immune exposures were probable. PCR used 60 Vbeta primers and 13 Jbeta primers. This table comes from immunoSEQ multiplex PCR, and its TCRdb copy is limited to in-frame clones, with some not included. The sample yields 150,000 or so clones, around two thirds seen once. The CDR3 extends over 16 amino acids. The germline gives CDR1 ENHRY, CDR2 SYGVKD. The junction had 11 bases not matched to a gene; V was cut back by 3 bases and J by 9 bases.

This receptor was taken from a man between 18 and 29 years old in good health and CMV-seropositive. The chain joins TRBV10-3 to TRBJ1-6; 7 bases map to TRBD1. The specimen sequenced was PBMCs. CDR3 in amino acids: CAISDLSGRGSSPLHF. The CDR3 nucleotides are TGTGCCATCAGTGATCTTTCTGGCAGGGGGAGTTCACCCCTCCACTTT.